This passage covers 14 T cell receptor beta chains from one sample sequenced in a study of neurological immune-mediated disorders. One entry per CDR3 protein results from TCRdb running MiXCR on the 5' RACE reads. The sample holds approximately 65,000 distinct CDR3 sequences, roughly 5.6% seen once. The sample taken for sequencing was PBMCs. The receptors originated from a human donor with multiple sclerosis. The donor label of this sample is uncertain.

This clonotype was recorded many times. The CDR3 DNA reads TGCGCCAGCAGCCCCCAAGGGCACAGGGACACTGAAGCTTTCTTT. This translates into CASSPQGHRDTEAFF. The rearrangement joins TRBV5-1 to TRBJ1-1, with D perhaps TRBD1 (6 bases). With 4 bases removed from V and 3 bases from J, the gap between germline ends came to 16 bases. The CDR3 runs to 15 residues. CDR1 is SGHRS and CDR2 is YFSETQ in the germline V gene.

This clonotype was recorded many times. This chain links TRBV6-5 with TRBJ1-1; D unclear. In germline, CDR1 is MNHEY, CDR2 SVGAGI. The CDR3 loop spans 14 amino acids. V was cut by 6 bases and J by 2 bases, with 13 bases left in between. CDR3 DNA: TGTGCCAGCAGGTCGGGGTCCCAAAACACTGAAGCTTTCTTT. Its translation: CASRSGSQNTEAFF.

This clonotype appeared many times. V and J are TRBV10-3 and TRBJ2-5, with D tentatively TRBD1 or TRBD2 (5 bases each). CDR3 size: 13 residues. The germline gives CDR1 ENHRY, CDR2 SYGVKD. The V and J ends lost 7 bases and 5 bases respectively, with 14 bases between them. CDR3 loop: CAITRDPQETQYF. The CDR3 region has the DNA TGTGCCATCACACGGGACCCGCAGGAGACCCAGTACTTC.

The chain has TRBV12-3 or TRBV12-4 and TRBJ1-6; no clear D. V was pared by 2 bases and J by 10 bases, with 9 bases between. The CDR3 spans 13 residues. Written as DNA, the CDR3 is TGTGCCAGCAGTTTAATTAAGGACTCACCCCTCCACTTT. Translation gives CASSLIKDSPLHF.

This clonotype was seen at least ten times. This chain connects TRBV5-1 to TRBJ1-2, with D perhaps matching TRBD1 (5 bases). CDR3 length: 15 residues. Germline CDR1 reads SGHRS; CDR2 reads YFSETQ. V was clipped by 0 bases and J by 5 bases, with 14 bases between them. This chain's CDR3 is CASSLDPGRNYGYTF. In DNA form, the CDR3 reads TGCGCCAGCAGCTTGGATCCAGGGAGGAATTATGGCTACACCTTC.

This clonotype was counted many times. The chain employs TRBV20-1 and TRBJ2-5; 9 bases align to TRBD1. Per germline, CDR1 DFQATT and CDR2 SNEGSKA (reference sequence). The CDR3 length is 14 residues. J gave up 8 bases and V 0 bases, and 7 bases lay outside the gene matches. In nucleotides, the CDR3 is TGCAGTGCTAGAGACGGGACAGGGAAGGGAACCCAGTACTTC. Its translation: CSARDGTGKGTQYF.

In its sample, this clonotype was seen many times. This chain joins TRBV27 and TRBJ2-1, with D possibly TRBD1 on 6 matching bases. Germline V lookup: CDR1 MNHEY, CDR2 SMNVEV (reference sequence). There are 15 residues in the CDR3. Trimming removed 3 bases at V and 2 bases at J, with 11 bases between. The CDR3 nucleotides are TGTGCCAGCAGTTTTGGCAGGGGCACCTACAATGAGCAGTTCTTC. It codes for CASSFGRGTYNEQFF.

This clonotype was counted many times. V and J are TRBV7-2 and TRBJ1-5, with no clear D. Trimming pared 2 bases from V and 5 bases from J, leaving 4 bases between. This CDR3 spans 12 amino acids. From germline, CDR1 is SGHTA and CDR2 FQGNSA. CDR3 loop: CASSLFDQPQHF. The CDR3 DNA reads as TGTGCCAGCAGCTTATTCGATCAGCCCCAGCATTTT.

Ten or more counts support this clonotype. V and J are TRBV5-5 and TRBJ2-3; possible D gene TRBD1, 6 bases. Looked up from germline, CDR1 is SGHKS and CDR2 is YYEKEE (reference sequence). V was clipped by 0 bases and J by 5 bases, with 10 bases between them. This CDR3 is 14 amino acids long. The CDR3 region has the DNA TGTGCCAGCAGCTTGGCAGGGGTGGAAGATACGCAGTATTTT. Translating gives CASSLAGVEDTQYF.

This clonotype was seen ten or more times. CDR3 residues: CASSDPSGGVDEQFF. The CDR3 nucleotides are TGCGCCAGCAGTGACCCTAGCGGGGGGGTGGATGAGCAGTTCTTC. This chain connects TRBV10-2 to TRBJ2-1; 12 bases match TRBD2. Germline CDR1 is WSHSY and CDR2 is SAAADI. The J segment lost 8 bases and the V segment lost 3 bases, leaving 5 bases of the junction unmatched. The CDR3 runs to 15 residues.

This clonotype was detected ten times or more. The chain joins TRBV6-2 or TRBV6-3 to TRBJ2-1, with D possibly matching TRBD2 (6 bases). The V end was cut by 6 bases, the J end by 0 bases, with 12 bases between. CDR3 length equals 15 residues. Germline V lookup: CDR1 MNHEY, CDR2 SVGEGT. The CDR3 protein is CASRSLALSYNEQFF. DNA of the CDR3: TGTGCCAGCAGATCCCTAGCGCTCTCCTACAATGAGCAGTTCTTC.

This clonotype appeared many times. The gene calls are TRBV7-6 and TRBJ2-7, with no clear D. V lost 2 bases and J 1 base, leaving 12 bases between the germline ends. CDR3 length: 15 amino acids. Germline V gene lookup returns CDR1 SGHVS and CDR2 FNYEAQ. The CDR3 loop is CASSLRPDLSYEQYF. CDR3 DNA sequence: TGTGCCAGCAGCTTACGGCCAGACCTATCCTACGAGCAGTACTTC.

This clonotype was recorded at least ten times. This chain uses TRBV7-3 with TRBJ2-4, with D uncertain. The CDR3 is made up of 15 amino acids. Germline V gene sequence: CDR1 SGHTA, CDR2 FQGTGA. The V end lost 2 bases, the J end lost 7 bases, and 15 bases lay between the germline ends. The CDR3 loop reads CASSLSRADPNIQYF. CDR3 in DNA: TGTGCCAGCAGCTTATCCCGGGCAGATCCGAACATTCAGTACTTC.

This clonotype was detected many times. The J gene is TRBJ2-1, the V gene TRBV9; 8 nucleotides align to TRBD2. J was trimmed by 5 bases and V by 2 bases; bases with no gene match: 3. Per germline, CDR1 SGDLS and CDR2 YYNGEE. The CDR3 spans 14 residues. The CDR3, as DNA: TGTGCCAGCAGCGTCGGGGGGGGCAACAATGAGCAGTTCTTC. It yields the protein CASSVGGGNNEQFF.